This T cell receptor beta chain emerged from a study of cytomegalovirus exposure and HLA in healthy donors. Study conclusions and caveats: Most of the TCR beta V segments (in an earlier analysis) were productive either about 87% or about 30% of the time.

60 Vbeta and 13 Jbeta primers were used in PCR. Repertoires were generated with immunoSEQ multiplex PCR, while TCRdb's copy carries only in-frame clones and drops some. The data hold 150,000 or so clones, with roughly 85% observed a single time. This clone has a handful of counts. Its antigen is unknown. The CDR3 is 14 residues long. Germline CDR1 and CDR2: SGHRS and YFSETQ. Trimming left V 4 bases short and J 2 bases short, with 12 bases between. The rearrangement links TRBV5-1 to TRBJ1-1; D unresolved. Material: PBMCs. The clonotype comes from a man between 18 and 29 years old in good health and CMV-seropositive. The chain's CDR3 is CASSLVMINTEAFF. In nucleotides, the CDR3 is TGCGCCAGCAGCCTAGTCATGATTAACACTGAAGCTTTCTTT.